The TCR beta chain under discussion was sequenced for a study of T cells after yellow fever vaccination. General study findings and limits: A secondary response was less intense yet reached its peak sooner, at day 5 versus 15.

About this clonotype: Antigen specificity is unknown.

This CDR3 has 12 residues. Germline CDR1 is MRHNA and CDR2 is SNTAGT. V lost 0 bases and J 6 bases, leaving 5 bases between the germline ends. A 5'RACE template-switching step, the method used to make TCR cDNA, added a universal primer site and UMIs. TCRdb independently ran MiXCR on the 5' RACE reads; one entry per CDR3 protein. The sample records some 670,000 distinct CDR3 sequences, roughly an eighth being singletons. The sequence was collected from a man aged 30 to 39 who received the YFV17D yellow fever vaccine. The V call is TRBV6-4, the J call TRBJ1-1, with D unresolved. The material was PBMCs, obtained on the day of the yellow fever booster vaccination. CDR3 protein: CASSDSRSEAFF. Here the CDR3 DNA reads TGTGCCAGCAGTGACTCGCGGTCTGAAGCTTTCTTT.